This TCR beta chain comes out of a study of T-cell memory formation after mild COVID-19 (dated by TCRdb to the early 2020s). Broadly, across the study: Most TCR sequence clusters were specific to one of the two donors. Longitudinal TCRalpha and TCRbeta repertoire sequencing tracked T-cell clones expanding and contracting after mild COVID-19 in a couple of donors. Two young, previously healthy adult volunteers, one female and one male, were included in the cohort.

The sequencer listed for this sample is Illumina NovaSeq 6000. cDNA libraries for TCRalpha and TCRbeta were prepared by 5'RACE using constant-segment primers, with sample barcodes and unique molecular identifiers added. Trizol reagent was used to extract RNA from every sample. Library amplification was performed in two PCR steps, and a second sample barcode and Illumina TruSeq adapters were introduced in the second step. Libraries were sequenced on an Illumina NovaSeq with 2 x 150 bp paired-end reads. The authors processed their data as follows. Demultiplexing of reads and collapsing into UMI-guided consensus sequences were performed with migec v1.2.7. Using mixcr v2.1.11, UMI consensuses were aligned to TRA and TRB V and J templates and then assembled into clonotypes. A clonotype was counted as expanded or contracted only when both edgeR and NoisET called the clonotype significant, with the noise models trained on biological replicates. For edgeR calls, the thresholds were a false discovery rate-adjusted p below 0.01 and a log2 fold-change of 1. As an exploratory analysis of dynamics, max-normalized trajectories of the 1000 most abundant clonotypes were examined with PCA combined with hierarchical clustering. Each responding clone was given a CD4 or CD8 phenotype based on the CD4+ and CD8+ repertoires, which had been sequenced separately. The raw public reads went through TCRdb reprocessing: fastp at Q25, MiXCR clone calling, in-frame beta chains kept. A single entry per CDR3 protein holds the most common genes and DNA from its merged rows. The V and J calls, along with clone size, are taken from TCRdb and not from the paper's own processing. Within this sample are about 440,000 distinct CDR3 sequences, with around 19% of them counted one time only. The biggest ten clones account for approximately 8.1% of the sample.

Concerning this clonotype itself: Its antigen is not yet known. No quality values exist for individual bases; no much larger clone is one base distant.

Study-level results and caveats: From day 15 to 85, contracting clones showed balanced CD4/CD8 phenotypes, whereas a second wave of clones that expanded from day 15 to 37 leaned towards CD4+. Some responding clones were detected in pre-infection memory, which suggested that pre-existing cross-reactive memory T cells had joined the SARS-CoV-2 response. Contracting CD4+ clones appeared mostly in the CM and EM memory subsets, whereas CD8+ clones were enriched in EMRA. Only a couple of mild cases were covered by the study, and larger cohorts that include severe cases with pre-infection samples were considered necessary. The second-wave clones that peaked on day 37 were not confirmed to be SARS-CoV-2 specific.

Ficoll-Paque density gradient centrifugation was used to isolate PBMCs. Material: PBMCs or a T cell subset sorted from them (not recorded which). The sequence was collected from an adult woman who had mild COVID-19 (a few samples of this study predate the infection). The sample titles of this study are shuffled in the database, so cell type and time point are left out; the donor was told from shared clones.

The sequenced DNA: TGTGCCAGCAGCTTAGGACGCCTAACCCGTGACGAGCAGTACTTC. Protein translation: CASSLGRLTRDEQYF. Rearrangement joined TRBV7-9 to TRBJ2-7, with the identity of the D gene unclear. The CDR3 has 15 amino acids, counting the end cysteine and phenylalanine. Only the CDR3 DNA stays, 45 bases, in frame from base 1. The V and J ends are trimmed by 1 base and 5 bases, leaving 15 bases between them. The germline V gene (reference sequence) gives CDR1 as SEHNR and CDR2 as FQNEAQ.